The clone carrying this T cell receptor beta chain turned up a few times. Its antigen is as yet unknown. This entry is derived from a study of CD8 T cells in ankylosing spondylitis. General observations from the study: Clones linked to disease, bearing a CD8+ phenotype, were relatively rare in peripheral blood. Ankylosing spondylitis blood appeared to be characterized by a TCR beta motif of eight or nine highly homologous variants.

In making TCR beta libraries, quantitative 5'-RACE with molecular barcodes was used. TCRdb re-called the 5' RACE reads through MiXCR, storing one row per CDR3 protein. This sample has about 420,000 distinct CDR3 sequences, with around 22% found just once. The receptor was derived from a male donor with ankylosing spondylitis. The specimen was blood, either unsorted or a sorted T cell fraction (not recorded which).

This CDR3 reads CASSPNNHPEGYTF. CDR3 coding DNA: TGTGCCAGCTCACCAAACAACCATCCGGAGGGCTACACCTTC. The chain carries TRBV18 and TRBJ1-2; no definite D call. Germline V gives CDR1 KGHSH, CDR2 LQKENI. Trimming stripped 2 bases from V and 8 bases from J, with 15 bases between. This CDR3 has 14 amino acids.